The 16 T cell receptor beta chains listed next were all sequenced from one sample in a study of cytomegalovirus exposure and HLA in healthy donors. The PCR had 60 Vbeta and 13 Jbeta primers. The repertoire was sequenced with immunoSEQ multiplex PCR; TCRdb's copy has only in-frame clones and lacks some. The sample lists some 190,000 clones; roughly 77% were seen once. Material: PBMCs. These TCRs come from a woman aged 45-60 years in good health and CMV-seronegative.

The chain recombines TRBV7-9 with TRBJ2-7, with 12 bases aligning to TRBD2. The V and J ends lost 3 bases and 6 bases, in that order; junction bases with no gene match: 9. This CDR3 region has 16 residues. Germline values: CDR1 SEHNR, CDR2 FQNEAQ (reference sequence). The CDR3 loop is CASSFPSGRGGGEQYF. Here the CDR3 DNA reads TGTGCCAGCAGCTTTCCTAGCGGGAGGGGCGGAGGCGAGCAGTACTTC.

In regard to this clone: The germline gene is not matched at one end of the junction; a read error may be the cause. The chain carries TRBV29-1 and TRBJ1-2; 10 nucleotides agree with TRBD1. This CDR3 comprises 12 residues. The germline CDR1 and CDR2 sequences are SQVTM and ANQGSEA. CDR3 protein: CTVGQGDIGYTF. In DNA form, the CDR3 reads TGCACCGTTGGACAGGGGGATATTGGCTACACCTTC.

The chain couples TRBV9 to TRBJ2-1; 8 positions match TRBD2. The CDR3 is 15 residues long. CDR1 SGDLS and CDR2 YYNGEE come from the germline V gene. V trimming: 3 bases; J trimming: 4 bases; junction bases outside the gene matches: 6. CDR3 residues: CASSARLAQYNEQFF. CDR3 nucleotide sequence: TGTGCCAGCAGCGCACGACTAGCGCAATACAATGAGCAGTTCTTC.

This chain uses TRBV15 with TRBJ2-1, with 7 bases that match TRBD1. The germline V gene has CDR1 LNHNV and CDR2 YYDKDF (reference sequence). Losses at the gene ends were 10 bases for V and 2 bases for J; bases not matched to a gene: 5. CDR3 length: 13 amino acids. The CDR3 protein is CAIQGEPYNEQFF. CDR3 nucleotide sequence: TGTGCCATCCAGGGGGAGCCCTACAATGAGCAGTTCTTC. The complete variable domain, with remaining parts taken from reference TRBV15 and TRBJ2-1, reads DAMVIQNPRYQVTQFGKPVTLSCSQTLNHNVMYWYQQKSSQAPKLLFHYYDKDFNNEADTPDNFQSRRPNTSFCFLDIRSPGLGDTAMYLCAIQGEPYNEQFFGPGTRLTVL.

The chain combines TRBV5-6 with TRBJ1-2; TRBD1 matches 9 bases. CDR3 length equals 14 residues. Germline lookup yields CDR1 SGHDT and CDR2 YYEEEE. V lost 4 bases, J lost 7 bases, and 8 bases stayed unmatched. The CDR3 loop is CASSTRDRVSGYTF. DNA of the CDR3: TGTGCCAGCAGCACCCGGGACAGGGTGTCTGGCTACACCTTC. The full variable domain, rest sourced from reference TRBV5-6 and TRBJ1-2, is DAGVTQSPTHLIKTRGQQVTLRCSPKSGHDTVSWYQQALGQGPQFIFQYYEEEERQRGNFPDRFSGHQFPNYSSELNVNALLLGDSALYLCASSTRDRVSGYTFGSGTRLTVV.

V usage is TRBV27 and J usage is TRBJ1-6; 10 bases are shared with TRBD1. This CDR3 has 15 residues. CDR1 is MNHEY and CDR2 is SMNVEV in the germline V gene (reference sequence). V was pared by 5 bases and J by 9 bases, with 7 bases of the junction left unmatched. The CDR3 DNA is TGTGCCAGCAGTCCCAGGACAGGGGGACGTTCACCCCTCCACTTT. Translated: CASSPRTGGRSPLHF.

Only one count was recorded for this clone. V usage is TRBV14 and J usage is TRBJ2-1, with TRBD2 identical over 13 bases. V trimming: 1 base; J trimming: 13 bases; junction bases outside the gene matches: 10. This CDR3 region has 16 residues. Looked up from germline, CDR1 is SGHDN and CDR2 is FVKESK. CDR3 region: CASSQVTGLAGVFQFF. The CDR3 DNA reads TGTGCCAGCAGCCAAGTGACCGGACTAGCGGGAGTCTTTCAGTTCTTC.

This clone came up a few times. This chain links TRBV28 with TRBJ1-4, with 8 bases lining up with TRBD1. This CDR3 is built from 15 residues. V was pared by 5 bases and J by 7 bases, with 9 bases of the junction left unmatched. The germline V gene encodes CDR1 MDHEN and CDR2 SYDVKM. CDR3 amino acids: CASSPRGRGREKLFF. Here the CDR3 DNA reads TGTGCCAGCAGTCCACGAGGCAGGGGGCGTGAAAAACTGTTTTTT.

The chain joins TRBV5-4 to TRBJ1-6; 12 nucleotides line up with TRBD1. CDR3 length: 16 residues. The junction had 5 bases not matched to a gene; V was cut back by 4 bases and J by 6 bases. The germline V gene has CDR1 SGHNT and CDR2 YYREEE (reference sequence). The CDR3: CASSIGTGGFNSPLHF. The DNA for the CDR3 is TGTGCCAGCAGCATCGGGACAGGGGGCTTTAATTCACCCCTCCACTTT.

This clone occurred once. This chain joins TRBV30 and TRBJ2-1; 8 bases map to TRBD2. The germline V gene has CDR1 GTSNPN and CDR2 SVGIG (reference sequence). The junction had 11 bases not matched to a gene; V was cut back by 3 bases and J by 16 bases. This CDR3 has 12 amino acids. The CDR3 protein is CAWSKTSGQQFF. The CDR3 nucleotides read TGTGCCTGGAGCAAAACTAGCGGACAACAATTCTTC.

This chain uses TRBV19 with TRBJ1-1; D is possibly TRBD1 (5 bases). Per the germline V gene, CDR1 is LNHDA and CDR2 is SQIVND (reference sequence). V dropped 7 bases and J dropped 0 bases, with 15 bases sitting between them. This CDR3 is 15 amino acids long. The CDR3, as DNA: TGTGCCAGTATGGGGCAGCTTACGATGAACACTGAAGCTTTCTTT. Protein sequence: CASMGQLTMNTEAFF.

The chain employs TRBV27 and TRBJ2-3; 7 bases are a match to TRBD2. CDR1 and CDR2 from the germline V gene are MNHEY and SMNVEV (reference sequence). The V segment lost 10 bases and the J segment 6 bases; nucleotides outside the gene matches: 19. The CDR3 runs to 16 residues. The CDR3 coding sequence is TGTGCCACCAGGGAGGGGAAAGCGGAATTAGAGGATACGCAGTATTTT. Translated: CATREGKAELEDTQYF.

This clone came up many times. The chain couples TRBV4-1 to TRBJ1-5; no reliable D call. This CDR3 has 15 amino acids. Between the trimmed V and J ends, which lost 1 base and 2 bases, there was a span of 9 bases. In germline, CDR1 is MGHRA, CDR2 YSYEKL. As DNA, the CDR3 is TGCGCCAGCAGCCAAGTCTGGGAGGGCAATCAGCCCCAGCATTTT. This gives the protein CASSQVWEGNQPQHF.

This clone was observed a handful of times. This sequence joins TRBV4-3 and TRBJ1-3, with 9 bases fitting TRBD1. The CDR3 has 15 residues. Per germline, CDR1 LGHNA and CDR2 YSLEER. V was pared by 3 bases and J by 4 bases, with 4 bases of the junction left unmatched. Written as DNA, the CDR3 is TGCGCCAGCAGCCAGGAGGACAGGGGCGGAAACACCATATATTTT. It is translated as CASSQEDRGGNTIYF.

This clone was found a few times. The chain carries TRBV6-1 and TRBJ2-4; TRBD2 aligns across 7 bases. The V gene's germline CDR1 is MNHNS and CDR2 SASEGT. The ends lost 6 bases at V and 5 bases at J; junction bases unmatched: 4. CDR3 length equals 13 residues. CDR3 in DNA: TGTGCCAGCAGCGCGGGAGAAGAAAACATTCAGTACTTC. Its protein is CASSAGEENIQYF.

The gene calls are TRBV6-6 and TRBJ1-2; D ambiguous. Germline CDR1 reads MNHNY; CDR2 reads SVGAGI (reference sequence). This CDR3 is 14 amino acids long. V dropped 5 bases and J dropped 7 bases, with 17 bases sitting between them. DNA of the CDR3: TGTGCCAGCAGTGCTTTACCCGGGGAAGGTGGCTACACCTTC. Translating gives CASSALPGEGGYTF.